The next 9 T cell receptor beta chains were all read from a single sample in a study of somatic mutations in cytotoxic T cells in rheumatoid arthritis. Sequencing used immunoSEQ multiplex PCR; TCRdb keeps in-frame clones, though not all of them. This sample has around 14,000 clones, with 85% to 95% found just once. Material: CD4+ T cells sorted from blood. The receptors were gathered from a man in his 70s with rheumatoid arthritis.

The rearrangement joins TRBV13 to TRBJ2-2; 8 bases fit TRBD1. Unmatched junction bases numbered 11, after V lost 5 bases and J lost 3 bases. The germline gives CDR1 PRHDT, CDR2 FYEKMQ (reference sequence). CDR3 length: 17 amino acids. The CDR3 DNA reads TGTGCCAGCAGCCCCATCCCCCAGGGGGCGTACACCGGGGAGCTGTTTTTT. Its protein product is CASSPIPQGAYTGELFF.

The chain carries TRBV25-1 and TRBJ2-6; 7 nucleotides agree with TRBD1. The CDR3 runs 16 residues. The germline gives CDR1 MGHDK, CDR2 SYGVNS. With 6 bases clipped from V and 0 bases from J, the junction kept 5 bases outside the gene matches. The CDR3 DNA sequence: TGTGCCAGCAGCCGGGACAGTACCTCTGGGGCCAACGTCCTGACTTTC. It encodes CASSRDSTSGANVLTF.

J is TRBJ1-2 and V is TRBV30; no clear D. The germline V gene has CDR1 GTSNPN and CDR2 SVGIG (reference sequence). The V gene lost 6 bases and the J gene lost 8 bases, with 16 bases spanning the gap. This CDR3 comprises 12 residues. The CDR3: CACRWSGRGYTF. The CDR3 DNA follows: TGTGCCTGCCGATGGAGCGGGCGAGGCTACACCTTC.

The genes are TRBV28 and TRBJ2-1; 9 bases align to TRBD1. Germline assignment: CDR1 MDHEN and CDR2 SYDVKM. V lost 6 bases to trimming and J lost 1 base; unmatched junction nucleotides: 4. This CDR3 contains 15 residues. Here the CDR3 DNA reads TGTGCCAGCAGGACAGGGGGAGGGTCCTACAATGAGCAGTTCTTC. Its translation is CASRTGGGSYNEQFF.

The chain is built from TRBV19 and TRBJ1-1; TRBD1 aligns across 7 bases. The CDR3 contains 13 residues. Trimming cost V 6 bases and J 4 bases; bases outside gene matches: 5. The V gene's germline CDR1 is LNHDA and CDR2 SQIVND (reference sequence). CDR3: CASSGNRGTEAFF. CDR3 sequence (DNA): TGTGCCAGTAGCGGAAACAGGGGCACTGAAGCTTTCTTT.

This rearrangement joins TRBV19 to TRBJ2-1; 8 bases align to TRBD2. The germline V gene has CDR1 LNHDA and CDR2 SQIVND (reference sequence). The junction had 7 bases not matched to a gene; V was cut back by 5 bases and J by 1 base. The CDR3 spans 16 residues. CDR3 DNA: TGTGCCAGTAGTTTCAGACTAGCGCAATCCTACAATGAGCAGTTCTTC. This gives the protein CASSFRLAQSYNEQFF. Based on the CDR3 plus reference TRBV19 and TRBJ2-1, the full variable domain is DGGITQSPKYLFRKEGQNVTLSCEQNLNHDAMYWYRQDPGQGLRLIYYSQIVNDFQKGDIAEGYSVSREKKESFPLTVTSAQKNPTAFYLCASSFRLAQSYNEQFFGPGTRLTVL.

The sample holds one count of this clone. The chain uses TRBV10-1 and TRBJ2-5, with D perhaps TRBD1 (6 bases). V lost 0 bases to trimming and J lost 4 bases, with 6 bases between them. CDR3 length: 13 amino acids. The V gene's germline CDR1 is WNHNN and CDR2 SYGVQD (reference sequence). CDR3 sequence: CASSESGGETQYF. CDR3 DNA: TGCGCCAGCAGTGAGTCAGGGGGAGAGACCCAGTACTTC.

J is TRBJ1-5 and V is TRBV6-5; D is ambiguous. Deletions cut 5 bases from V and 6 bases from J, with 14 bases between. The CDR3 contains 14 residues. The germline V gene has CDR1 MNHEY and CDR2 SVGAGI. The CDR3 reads CASSGGLQSQPQHF. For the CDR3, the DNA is TGTGCCAGCAGTGGAGGCCTCCAGAGTCAGCCCCAGCATTTT.

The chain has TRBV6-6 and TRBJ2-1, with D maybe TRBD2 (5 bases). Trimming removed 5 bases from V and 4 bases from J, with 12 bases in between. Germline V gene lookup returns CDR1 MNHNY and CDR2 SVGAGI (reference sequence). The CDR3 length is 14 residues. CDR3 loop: CASSKPGEYNEQFF. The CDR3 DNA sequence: TGTGCCAGCAGTAAACCCGGGGAATACAATGAGCAGTTCTTC.